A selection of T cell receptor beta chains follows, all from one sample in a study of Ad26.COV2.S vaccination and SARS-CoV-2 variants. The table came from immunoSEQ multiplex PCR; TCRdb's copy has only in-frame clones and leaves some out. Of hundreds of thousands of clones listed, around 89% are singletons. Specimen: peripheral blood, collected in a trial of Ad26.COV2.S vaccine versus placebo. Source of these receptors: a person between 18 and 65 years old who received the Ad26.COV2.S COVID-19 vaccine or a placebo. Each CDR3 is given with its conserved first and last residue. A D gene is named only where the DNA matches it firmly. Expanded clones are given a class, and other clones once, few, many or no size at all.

CDR3aa: CASSSQTYEQYF
CDR3nt: TGTGCCAGCAGCTCTCAGACCTACGAGCAGTACTTC
abundance: NA
j_gene: TRBJ2-7
v_gene: TRBV12-3/TRBV12-4
d_gene: NA

CDR3aa: CASSLVGETGEAFF
CDR3nt: TGTGCCAGCAGCTTAGTAGGGGAGACAGGGGAAGCTTTCTTT
abundance: NA
j_gene: TRBJ1-1
v_gene: TRBV11-2
d_gene: TRBD1

CDR3aa: CASSLVQDYGGELFF
CDR3nt: TGTGCCAGCAGTTTAGTGCAGGACTACGGCGGGGAGCTGTTTTTT
abundance: NA
j_gene: TRBJ2-2
v_gene: TRBV27
d_gene: NA

CDR3aa: CSASYGYTF
CDR3nt: TGCAGTGCGAGCTATGGCTACACCTTC
abundance: NA
j_gene: TRBJ1-2
v_gene: TRBV20-1
d_gene: NA

CDR3aa: CSAISDIQYF
CDR3nt: TGCAGTGCTATATCCGACATTCAGTACTTC
abundance: NA
j_gene: TRBJ2-4
v_gene: TRBV20-1
d_gene: NA

CDR3aa: CASSSPADRSYEQYF
CDR3nt: TGTGCCAGCAGCTCCCCGGCGGACCGCTCCTACGAGCAGTACTTC
abundance: NA
j_gene: TRBJ2-7
v_gene: TRBV3-1/TRBV3-2
d_gene: NA

CDR3aa: CAISEGTGSGANVLTF
CDR3nt: TGTGCCATCAGTGAGGGGACAGGCTCTGGGGCCAACGTCCTGACTTTC
abundance: NA
j_gene: TRBJ2-6
v_gene: TRBV10-3
d_gene: TRBD1

CDR3aa: CASSLTGRYNEQFF
CDR3nt: TGTGCCAGCAGCTTGACAGGCCGATACAATGAGCAGTTCTTC
abundance: NA
j_gene: TRBJ2-1
v_gene: TRBV5-6
d_gene: NA

CDR3aa: CASSQVSGTGSYEQYF
CDR3nt: TGTGCCAGCAGCCAAGTTTCCGGGACAGGCTCCTACGAGCAGTACTTC
abundance: NA
j_gene: TRBJ2-7
v_gene: TRBV4-2
d_gene: TRBD1

CDR3aa: CASSEDSLMNTEAFF
CDR3nt: TGTGCCAGCAGTGAAGACTCCCTCATGAACACTGAAGCTTTCTTT
abundance: NA
j_gene: TRBJ1-1
v_gene: TRBV6-4
d_gene: NA

CDR3aa: CASTPPRTYDEKLFF
CDR3nt: TGTGCCAGCACCCCCCCCCGGACGTACGATGAAAAACTGTTTTTT
abundance: NA
j_gene: TRBJ1-4
v_gene: TRBV2
d_gene: NA

CDR3aa: CASSQGTVNEQFF
CDR3nt: TGCGCCAGCAGCCAAGGGACTGTGAATGAGCAGTTCTTC
abundance: NA
j_gene: TRBJ2-1
v_gene: TRBV4-3
d_gene: NA

CDR3aa: CASRRLSGNEQFF
CDR3nt: TGTGCCAGTAGGAGGCTCTCGGGGAATGAGCAGTTCTTC
abundance: NA
j_gene: TRBJ2-1
v_gene: TRBV19
d_gene: NA

CDR3aa: CASSEESTVVSGANVLTF
CDR3nt: TGCGCCAGCAGCGAGGAGTCGACCGTCGTCTCTGGGGCCAACGTCCTGACTTTC
abundance: NA
j_gene: TRBJ2-6
v_gene: TRBV5-1
d_gene: NA

CDR3aa: CASSQDLGPYEQYF
CDR3nt: TGTGCCAGCAGCCAAGATCTAGGGCCCTACGAGCAATACTTC
abundance: NA
j_gene: TRBJ2-7
v_gene: TRBV14
d_gene: NA

CDR3aa: CASSPRRPGGPDTQYF
CDR3nt: TGTGCCAGCAGCCCCCGACGGCCGGGAGGACCAGATACGCAGTATTTT
abundance: NA
j_gene: TRBJ2-3
v_gene: TRBV13
d_gene: TRBD2

CDR3aa: CAAGGAYEQYF
CDR3nt: TGTGCTGCCGGAGGCGCCTACGAGCAGTACTTC
abundance: NA
j_gene: TRBJ2-7
v_gene: TRBV30
d_gene: NA

CDR3aa: CASSLTRNEQFF
CDR3nt: TGTGCCAGCAGCTTGACCCGTAATGAGCAGTTCTTC
abundance: NA
j_gene: TRBJ2-1
v_gene: TRBV7-2
d_gene: NA

CDR3aa: CASSQDGRSNAEAFF
CDR3nt: TGTGCCAGCAGCCAAGACGGCAGGTCCAACGCTGAAGCTTTCTTT
abundance: NA
j_gene: TRBJ1-1
v_gene: TRBV4-2
d_gene: NA

CDR3aa: CASSLERQGLRTGELFF
CDR3nt: TGCGCCAGCAGCTTGGAGCGACAGGGGCTGAGGACCGGGGAGCTGTTTTTT
abundance: few
j_gene: TRBJ2-2
v_gene: TRBV5-1
d_gene: TRBD1

CDR3aa: CASKGLDTGELFF
CDR3nt: TGCGCCAGCAAGGGACTAGACACCGGGGAGCTGTTTTTT
abundance: NA
j_gene: TRBJ2-2
v_gene: TRBV5-1
d_gene: TRBD2

CDR3aa: CASSPWGSEEKLFF
CDR3nt: TGTGCCAGCTCACCATGGGGGAGTGAAGAAAAACTGTTTTTT
abundance: NA
j_gene: TRBJ1-4
v_gene: TRBV18
d_gene: NA

CDR3aa: CASSPGPNTEAFF
CDR3nt: TGTGCCAGCAGCCCCGGGCCGAACACTGAAGCTTTCTTT
abundance: few
j_gene: TRBJ1-1
v_gene: TRBV13
d_gene: NA

CDR3aa: CASKGRDPEKAFF
CDR3nt: TGTGCCAGCAAAGGCCGGGACCCCGAAAAAGCTTTCTTT
abundance: NA
j_gene: TRBJ1-1
v_gene: TRBV12-3/TRBV12-4
d_gene: NA

CDR3aa: CASSPGSGTGAEQYF
CDR3nt: TGCGCCAGCAGCCCGGGGTCCGGAACAGGGGCCGAGCAGTACTTC
abundance: NA
j_gene: TRBJ2-7
v_gene: TRBV5-1
d_gene: TRBD1

CDR3aa: CASSFSLAGSNEQFF
CDR3nt: TGCGCCAGCAGCTTTTCACTAGCGGGCTCGAATGAGCAGTTCTTC
abundance: NA
j_gene: TRBJ2-1
v_gene: TRBV5-1
d_gene: TRBD2

CDR3aa: CASSFFGGPNNEQFF
CDR3nt: TGTGCCAGCAGCTTCTTTGGTGGGCCGAACAATGAGCAGTTCTTC
abundance: NA
j_gene: TRBJ2-1
v_gene: TRBV7-8
d_gene: NA

CDR3aa: CASSEGQGGGNTEAFF
CDR3nt: TGTGCCAGCAGCGAGGGACAGGGAGGGGGGAACACTGAAGCTTTCTTT
abundance: NA
j_gene: TRBJ1-1
v_gene: TRBV9
d_gene: TRBD1

CDR3aa: CAARLAGGHEQYF
CDR3nt: TGTGCCGCCCGACTAGCGGGGGGACACGAGCAGTACTTC
abundance: NA
j_gene: TRBJ2-7
v_gene: TRBV6-6
d_gene: TRBD2

CDR3aa: CAWTQLRGTEAFF
CDR3nt: TGTGCCTGGACCCAGCTCCGGGGCACTGAAGCTTTCTTT
abundance: NA
j_gene: TRBJ1-1
v_gene: TRBV30
d_gene: NA

CDR3aa: CASSEGQLNTEAFF
CDR3nt: TGTGCCAGCAGTGAGGGCCAACTGAACACTGAAGCTTTCTTT
abundance: NA
j_gene: TRBJ1-1
v_gene: TRBV2
d_gene: NA

CDR3aa: CASSLEGQGIGYNEQFF
CDR3nt: TGCGCCAGCAGCTTGGAAGGACAGGGAATTGGGTACAATGAGCAGTTCTTC
abundance: once
j_gene: TRBJ2-1
v_gene: TRBV5-1
d_gene: TRBD1

CDR3aa: CASSPRTDQPQHF
CDR3nt: TGTGCCAGCAGTCCACGGACGGATCAGCCCCAGCATTTT
abundance: few
j_gene: TRBJ1-5
v_gene: TRBV6-5
d_gene: NA

CDR3aa: CASSEVASSYEQYF
CDR3nt: TGTGCCAGCAGTGAAGTGGCGAGCTCCTACGAGCAGTACTTC
abundance: NA
j_gene: TRBJ2-7
v_gene: TRBV6-1
d_gene: NA

CDR3aa: CASSLPQVAYEQYF
CDR3nt: TGTGCCAGCAGCTTACCCCAGGTCGCCTACGAGCAGTACTTC
abundance: NA
j_gene: TRBJ2-7
v_gene: TRBV7-9
d_gene: NA

CDR3aa: CASSPSGARGEQFF
CDR3nt: TGTGCCAGCTCACCATCCGGGGCTCGGGGTGAGCAGTTCTTC
abundance: NA
j_gene: TRBJ2-1
v_gene: TRBV18
d_gene: NA

CDR3aa: CASSPSGRGDSPLHF
CDR3nt: TGCGCCAGCAGCCCGTCAGGCAGGGGTGATTCACCCCTCCACTTT
abundance: NA
j_gene: TRBJ1-6
v_gene: TRBV4-3
d_gene: NA

CDR3aa: CASSFGVIYNEQFF
CDR3nt: TGCGCCAGCAGCTTCGGGGTCATCTACAATGAGCAGTTCTTC
abundance: NA
j_gene: TRBJ2-1
v_gene: TRBV5-1
d_gene: NA

CDR3aa: CAWNTGSNIQYF
CDR3nt: TGTGCCTGGAACACCGGGAGTAACATTCAGTACTTC
abundance: NA
j_gene: TRBJ2-4
v_gene: TRBV30
d_gene: NA

CDR3aa: CASSPRFERGNTIYF
CDR3nt: TGTGCCAGCTCACCCAGGTTCGAGCGTGGAAACACCATATATTTT
abundance: NA
j_gene: TRBJ1-3
v_gene: TRBV18
d_gene: NA

CDR3aa: CASSRVWETEAFF
CDR3nt: TGTGCCAGCAGCCGGGTTTGGGAAACTGAAGCTTTCTTT
abundance: once
j_gene: TRBJ1-1
v_gene: TRBV13
d_gene: NA

CDR3aa: CASSSPRSRAGEQYF
CDR3nt: TGTGCCAGCAGCTCCCCGCGGAGCAGGGCAGGCGAGCAGTACTTC
abundance: NA
j_gene: TRBJ2-7
v_gene: TRBV7-3
d_gene: NA

CDR3aa: CASSHYRGRNTEAFF
CDR3nt: TGTGCCAGCAGCCACTACAGGGGGCGGAACACTGAAGCTTTCTTT
abundance: NA
j_gene: TRBJ1-1
v_gene: TRBV4-2
d_gene: TRBD1

CDR3aa: CASSLQGTVNQPQHF
CDR3nt: TGTGCCAGTAGTTTACAAGGGACAGTCAATCAGCCCCAGCATTTT
abundance: NA
j_gene: TRBJ1-5
v_gene: TRBV19
d_gene: TRBD1

CDR3aa: CASSLGAGWDEKLFF
CDR3nt: TGTGCCAGCAGCTTAGGGGCAGGCTGGGATGAAAAACTGTTTTTT
abundance: few
j_gene: TRBJ1-4
v_gene: TRBV7-2
d_gene: NA

CDR3aa: CASTSPQGIAFF
CDR3nt: TGTGCCAGCACCTCACCACAGGGTATAGCTTTCTTT
abundance: many
j_gene: TRBJ1-1
v_gene: TRBV9
d_gene: NA

CDR3aa: CASSSGLVETQYF
CDR3nt: TGTGCCAGCAGCTCAGGACTAGTCGAGACCCAGTACTTC
abundance: NA
j_gene: TRBJ2-5
v_gene: TRBV5-4
d_gene: TRBD2

CDR3aa: CASSQGTSGGASQDEQFF
CDR3nt: TGCGCCAGCAGCCAAGGGACTAGCGGGGGGGCCAGCCAGGATGAGCAGTTCTTC
abundance: NA
j_gene: TRBJ2-1
v_gene: TRBV4-3
d_gene: TRBD2

CDR3aa: CASMGSSGSPETQYF
CDR3nt: TGTGCCAGTATGGGGAGCAGCGGGAGCCCAGAGACCCAGTACTTC
abundance: NA
j_gene: TRBJ2-5
v_gene: TRBV19
d_gene: TRBD2

CDR3aa: CAGGSWGPQHF
CDR3nt: TGTGCCGGCGGGAGCTGGGGGCCCCAGCATTTT
abundance: NA
j_gene: TRBJ1-5
v_gene: TRBV6-5
d_gene: NA

CDR3aa: CASSVGVFTDTQYF
CDR3nt: TGTGCCAGCAGCGTAGGGGTTTTCACAGATACGCAGTATTTT
abundance: NA
j_gene: TRBJ2-3
v_gene: TRBV9
d_gene: NA

CDR3aa: CASSFIYNEQFF
CDR3nt: TGTGCCAGCAGTTTTATCTACAATGAGCAGTTCTTC
abundance: NA
j_gene: TRBJ2-1
v_gene: TRBV12-3/TRBV12-4
d_gene: NA

CDR3aa: CASAGFGEQFF
CDR3nt: TGTGCCAGCGCTGGGTTTGGTGAGCAGTTCTTC
abundance: NA
j_gene: TRBJ2-1
v_gene: TRBV2
d_gene: NA

CDR3aa: CASSLALADQETQYF
CDR3nt: TGTGCCAGCAGCTTAGCGTTGGCAGATCAAGAGACCCAGTACTTC
abundance: NA
j_gene: TRBJ2-5
v_gene: TRBV7-9
d_gene: NA

CDR3aa: CASSPIGRSTNEKLFF
CDR3nt: TGTGCCAGCAGCCCCATCGGACGATCAACTAATGAAAAACTGTTTTTT
abundance: NA
j_gene: TRBJ1-4
v_gene: TRBV11-2
d_gene: NA

CDR3aa: CASSFAPTGELFF
CDR3nt: TGCGCCAGCAGCTTTGCCCCCACCGGGGAGCTGTTTTTT
abundance: NA
j_gene: TRBJ2-2
v_gene: TRBV5-1
d_gene: NA

CDR3aa: CSVEDRDYEQYF
CDR3nt: TGCAGCGTTGAGGACAGGGACTACGAGCAGTACTTC
abundance: NA
j_gene: TRBJ2-7
v_gene: TRBV29-1
d_gene: TRBD1

CDR3aa: CASSLAQVTGVYEQYF
CDR3nt: TGTGCCAGCAGCTTAGCGCAAGTGACAGGGGTCTACGAGCAGTACTTC
abundance: NA
j_gene: TRBJ2-7
v_gene: TRBV7-8
d_gene: TRBD1

CDR3aa: CASSKGVQDYPLYNEQFF
CDR3nt: TGTGCCAGCAGCAAAGGAGTTCAGGACTACCCTCTCTACAATGAGCAGTTCTTC
abundance: NA
j_gene: TRBJ2-1
v_gene: TRBV21-1
d_gene: NA

CDR3aa: CASSYSGRQVDTQYF
CDR3nt: TGTGCCAGCAGTTACTCGGGCAGACAAGTGGATACGCAGTATTTT
abundance: NA
j_gene: TRBJ2-3
v_gene: TRBV6-5
d_gene: NA